This T cell receptor (beta chain) was sequenced for a study of cytomegalovirus exposure and HLA in healthy donors. Researchers ran the PCR with 60 Vbeta and 13 Jbeta primers. Some clones are missing from TCRdb's copy, which holds only in-frame ones; the method was immunoSEQ multiplex PCR. Counted here are about 160,000 clones, about three quarters occurring once; the ten biggest clones make up about 2.7%. The study's findings and limits: A likely sequencing artifact accounted for one observed cluster of highly shared sequence variants. Relative to equally common others, HLA-associated TCR beta chains showed greater clonal expansion in a later analysis. Several of the most significant clusters appeared linked to common viral pathogens, based on a later analysis.

The CDR3 loop spans 14 amino acids. Germline CDR1 reads MNHNY; CDR2 reads SVGAGI (reference sequence). With 6 bases clipped from V and 7 bases from J, the junction kept 3 bases outside the gene matches. This clone appeared a single time. Antigen unknown. The clonotype originates from a woman aged 25 to 45 in good health and CMV-seronegative. Sequenced sample: PBMCs. The chain links TRBV6-6 to TRBJ1-6; the match to TRBD1 covers 10 bases. CDR3 DNA: TGTGCCAGCAGCCCGGGACAGGGGAATTCACCCCTCCACTTT. It encodes CASSPGQGNSPLHF.